This section outlines one T cell receptor (beta chain) sequence together with its context. The antigen remains undetermined. Because the CDR3's place on the DNA is in doubt, the DNA is left out and the CDR3 is given as listed by TCRdb. Data came from immunoSEQ multiplex PCR; TCRdb stores just in-frame clones and leaves some out. The data contain fewer than 35,000 clones, roughly four fifths of them seen just once; the ten biggest clones take up about 19%. The CDR3 is 17 residues long, counting both termini. These data are taken from a study of OX40 agonist ivuxolimab in advanced cancers. General study results and limits: On average, a greater number of expanded clones characterised CD8+ T cells relative to CD4+.

Specimen: CD4+ or CD8+ T cells sorted from blood, collected in a trial of the OX40 agonist ivuxolimab. The V and J genes are TRBV21-1 and TRBJ2-1; the table's D gene call, TRBD1, was not cross checked with the DNA. TRBV21-1 has pseudogene status. This receptor was taken from an adult with an advanced solid tumor such as melanoma, head and neck, liver or kidney cancer. CDR3 sequence reads: CASSSSSRTGINNEQFF.